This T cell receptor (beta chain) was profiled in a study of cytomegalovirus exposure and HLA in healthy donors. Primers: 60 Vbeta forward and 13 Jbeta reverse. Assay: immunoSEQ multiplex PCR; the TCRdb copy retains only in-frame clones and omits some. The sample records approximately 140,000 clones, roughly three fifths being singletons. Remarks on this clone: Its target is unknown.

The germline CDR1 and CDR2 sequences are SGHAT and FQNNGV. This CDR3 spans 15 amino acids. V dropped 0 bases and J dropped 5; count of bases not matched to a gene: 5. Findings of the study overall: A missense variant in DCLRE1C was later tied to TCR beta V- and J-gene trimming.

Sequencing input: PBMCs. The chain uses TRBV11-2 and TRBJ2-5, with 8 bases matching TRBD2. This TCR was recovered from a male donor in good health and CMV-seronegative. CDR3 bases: TGTGCCAGCAGCTTAGAGGGACTAGAATCGGAGACCCAGTACTTC. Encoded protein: CASSLEGLESETQYF.